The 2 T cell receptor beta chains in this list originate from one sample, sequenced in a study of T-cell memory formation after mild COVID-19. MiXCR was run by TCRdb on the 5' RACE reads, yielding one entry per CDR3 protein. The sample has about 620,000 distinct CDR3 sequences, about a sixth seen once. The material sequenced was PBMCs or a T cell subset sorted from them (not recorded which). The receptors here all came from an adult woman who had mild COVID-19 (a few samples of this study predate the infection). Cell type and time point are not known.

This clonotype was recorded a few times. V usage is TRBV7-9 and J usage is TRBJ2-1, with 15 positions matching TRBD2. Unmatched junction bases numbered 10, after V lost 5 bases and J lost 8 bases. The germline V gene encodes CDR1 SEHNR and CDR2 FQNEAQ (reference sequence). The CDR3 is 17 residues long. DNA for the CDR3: TGTGCCAGCAGCCAGGGGACTAGCGGGGGGTCGAATCATGAGCAGTTCTTC. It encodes CASSQGTSGGSNHEQFF.

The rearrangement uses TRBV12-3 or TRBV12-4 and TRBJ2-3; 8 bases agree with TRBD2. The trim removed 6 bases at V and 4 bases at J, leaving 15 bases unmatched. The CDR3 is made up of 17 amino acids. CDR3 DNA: TGTGCCAGCAGGCATACCATGAGTAGCGGGAAAGCAGATACGCAGTATTTT. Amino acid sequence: CASRHTMSSGKADTQYF.